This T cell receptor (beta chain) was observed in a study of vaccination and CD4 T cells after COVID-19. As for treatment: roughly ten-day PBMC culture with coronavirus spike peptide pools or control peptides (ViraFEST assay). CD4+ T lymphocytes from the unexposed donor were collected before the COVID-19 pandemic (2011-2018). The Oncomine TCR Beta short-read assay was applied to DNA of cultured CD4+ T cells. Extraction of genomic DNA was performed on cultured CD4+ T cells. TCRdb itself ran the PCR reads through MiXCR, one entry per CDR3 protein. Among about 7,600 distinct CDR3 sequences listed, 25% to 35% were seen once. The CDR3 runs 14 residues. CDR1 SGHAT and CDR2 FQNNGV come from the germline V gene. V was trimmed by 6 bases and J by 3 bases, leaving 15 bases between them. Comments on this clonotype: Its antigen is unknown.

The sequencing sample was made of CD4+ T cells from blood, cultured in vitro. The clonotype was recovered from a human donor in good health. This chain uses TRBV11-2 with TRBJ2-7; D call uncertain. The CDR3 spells CASSAVEKGYEQYF. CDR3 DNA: TGTGCCAGCAGTGCGGTGGAAAAAGGCTACGAGCAGTACTTC.